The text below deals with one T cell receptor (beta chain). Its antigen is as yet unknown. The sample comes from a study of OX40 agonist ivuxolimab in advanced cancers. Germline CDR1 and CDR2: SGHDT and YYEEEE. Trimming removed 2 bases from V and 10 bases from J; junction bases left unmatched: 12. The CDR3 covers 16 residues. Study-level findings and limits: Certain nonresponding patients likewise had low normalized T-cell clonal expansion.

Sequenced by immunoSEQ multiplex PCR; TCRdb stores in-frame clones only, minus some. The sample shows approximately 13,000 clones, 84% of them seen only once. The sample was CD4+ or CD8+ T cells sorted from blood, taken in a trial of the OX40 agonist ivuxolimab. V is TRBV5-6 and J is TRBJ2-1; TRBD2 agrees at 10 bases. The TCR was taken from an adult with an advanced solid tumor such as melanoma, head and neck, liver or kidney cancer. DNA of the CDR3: TGTGCCAGCAGCTTCGCACCGGGACTAGCGCGAAGGGAGCAGTTCTTC. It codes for CASSFAPGLARREQFF.